This entry concerns a single T cell receptor (beta chain). Its antigen is unidentified. The data derive from a study of graft-versus-host responses after intestinal transplantation. Profiling relied on immunoSEQ multiplex PCR, and the TCRdb table lists in-frame clones only, not all of them. The sample includes over 80,000 clones, about nine tenths of them seen just once. The germline V gene has CDR1 MNHNS and CDR2 SASEGT. V lost 4 bases, J lost 5 bases, and 17 bases lay in between. The CDR3 contains 15 residues. This material consisted of unstimulated CD4+ T cells sorted from spleen or lymph node cells, taken before transplant. The TCR originated in a human donor who was the organ donor for an intestinal transplant. The V and J genes are TRBV6-1 and TRBJ2-5; a possible D gene is TRBD2 (6 bases). This CDR3 is CASSGGTASEETQYF. In nucleotides, the CDR3 is TGTGCCAGCAGTGGGGGGACTGCAAGTGAGGAGACCCAGTACTTC.